The next 12 T cell receptor beta chains were all read from a single sample in a study of memory CD4+ T cells and cytomegalovirus serostatus. Single viable CD3+CD4+CD8-CD45RO+ cells were sorted as the memory CD4+ T cells. TCRdb keeps only in-frame clones here, not all; method: immunoSEQ multiplex PCR. This table has about 61,000 clones, approximately 85% appearing once. Material for sequencing was memory CD4+ T cells from blood. The receptors here all came from an adult in good health and CMV-seronegative.

There are a few counts of this clone. The J gene is TRBJ1-2, the V gene TRBV19; 11 bases line up with TRBD1. V lost 7 bases and J lost 3; bases outside the gene matches: 7. The CDR3 sequence is 15 residues long. CDR1 is LNHDA, CDR2 SQIVND, per germline (reference sequence). The CDR3 DNA reads TGTGCCAGTACCCGGACAGGGGGCGCGTACTATGGCTACACCTTC. It specifies CASTRTGGAYYGYTF.

The chain links TRBV10-3 to TRBJ1-2, with 7 nucleotides matching TRBD1. This CDR3 is built from 13 residues. The J segment lost 7 bases and the V segment lost 6 bases, leaving 8 bases of the junction unmatched. Germline lookup yields CDR1 ENHRY and CDR2 SYGVKD. Written as DNA, the CDR3 is TGTGCCATCAGCGCCCAGGGGGAATCTGGCTACACCTTC. Its protein product is CAISAQGESGYTF.

V usage is TRBV28 and J usage is TRBJ1-1; 8 bases are a match to TRBD1. V trimming: 6 bases; J trimming: 4 bases; junction bases outside the gene matches: 10. The length of the CDR3 is 15 residues. In germline, CDR1 is MDHEN, CDR2 SYDVKM. Here the CDR3 reads CASSTGGTGRTEAFF. CDR3 bases: TGTGCCAGCAGCACGGGGGGGACAGGCCGCACTGAAGCTTTCTTT.

The CDR3 loop reads CASSSRDRGHEQFF. Here the CDR3 DNA reads TGTGCCAGCAGCTCCCGGGACAGGGGGCATGAGCAGTTCTTC. This chain joins TRBV11-3 and TRBJ2-1, with 12 positions matching TRBD1. Germline CDR1 and CDR2: SGHNT and YENEEA. Trimming removed 4 bases from V and 8 bases from J; junction bases left unmatched: 3. This CDR3 comprises 14 residues.

This clone has a single count. V and J are TRBV28 and TRBJ2-3; 8 nucleotides match TRBD1. Trimming took 5 bases from V and 3 from J; bases not matched to a gene: 13. CDR1 and CDR2 (germline): MDHEN, SYDVKM. This CDR3 comprises 17 residues. The CDR3 DNA reads TGTGCCAGCAGTCCCGGGGACGCGACAGGGGCAACAGATACGCAGTATTTT. Translated, it gives CASSPGDATGATDTQYF.

This clone was counted a single time. The chain carries TRBV5-1 and TRBJ2-6; unclear D gene. Germline V gene lookup returns CDR1 SGHRS and CDR2 YFSETQ. The CDR3 loop spans 15 amino acids. V was clipped by 4 bases and J by 0 bases, with 8 bases between them. The CDR3 here is CASSQGSSGANVLTF. The CDR3 nucleotides are TGCGCCAGCAGCCAAGGGTCCTCTGGGGCCAACGTCCTGACTTTC.

Only one count was recorded for this clone. The chain uses TRBV9 and TRBJ2-7, with D tentatively TRBD1 (6 bases). CDR1 and CDR2 (germline): SGDLS, YYNGEE. This CDR3 contains 14 residues. Trimming removed 3 bases at V and 7 bases at J, with 17 bases between. Written as DNA, the CDR3 is TGTGCCAGCAGCGGGGCAGGGGATTCGAGGGAGCAGTACTTC. This encodes CASSGAGDSREQYF.

This clone was seen only once. This rearrangement joins TRBV5-6 to TRBJ1-2; weak D call: TRBD1 (5 bases). This CDR3 has 15 amino acids. Germline-derived CDR1 and CDR2 are SGHDT and YYEEEE. V was trimmed by 0 bases and J by 11 bases, leaving 20 bases between them. The CDR3: CASSLGGLGVKVYTF. The CDR3 DNA follows: TGTGCCAGCAGCTTGGGGGGCCTGGGCGTGAAGGTGTACACCTTC.

The chain links TRBV19 to TRBJ1-5, with 7 bases aligning to TRBD1. The germline V gene encodes CDR1 LNHDA and CDR2 SQIVND (reference sequence). With 5 bases clipped from V and 2 bases from J, the junction kept 6 bases outside the gene matches. The CDR3 length is 15 residues. The CDR3, as DNA: TGTGCCAGTAGTCCTCGCGACAGGGGCAATCAGCCCCAGCATTTT. It is translated as CASSPRDRGNQPQHF.

The chain combines TRBV6-1 with TRBJ1-2; TRBD1 matches at 9 bases. CDR3 length equals 15 residues. The germline V gene encodes CDR1 MNHNS and CDR2 SASEGT. The V segment lost 6 bases and the J segment 4 bases; nucleotides outside the gene matches: 9. The CDR3 nucleotides are TGTGCCAGCAGACCCTTGACAGGGGGTGCCTATGGCTACACCTTC. Amino acids: CASRPLTGGAYGYTF.

This chain joins TRBV29-1 and TRBJ1-2, with D possibly TRBD1 on 6 matching bases. The V gene lost 4 bases and the J gene lost 8 bases, with 17 bases spanning the gap. The germline CDR1 and CDR2 sequences are SQVTM and ANQGSEA. CDR3 length: 13 residues. CDR3 bases: TGCAGCGTTGTTCGTGAGGGGGTTTTCGGCTACACCTTC. It is translated as CSVVREGVFGYTF.

The genes are TRBV5-1 and TRBJ1-2; D possibly corresponds to TRBD1 (5 bases). The V end was cut by 0 bases, the J end by 6 bases, with 15 bases between. The CDR3 runs to 15 residues. Germline V CDR1 and CDR2: SGHRS, YFSETQ. The CDR3 DNA sequence: TGCGCCAGCAGCTTGGAGGAGGGACTCAGGAATGGCTACACCTTC. This encodes CASSLEEGLRNGYTF.